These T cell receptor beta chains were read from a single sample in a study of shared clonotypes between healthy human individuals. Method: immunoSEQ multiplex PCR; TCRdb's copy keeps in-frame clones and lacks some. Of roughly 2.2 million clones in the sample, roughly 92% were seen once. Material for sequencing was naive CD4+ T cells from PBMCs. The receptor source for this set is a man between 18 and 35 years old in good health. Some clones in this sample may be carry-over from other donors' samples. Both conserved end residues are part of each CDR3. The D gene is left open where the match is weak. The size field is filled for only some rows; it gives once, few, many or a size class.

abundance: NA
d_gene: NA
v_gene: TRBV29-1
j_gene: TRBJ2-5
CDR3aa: CSVEKTAQETQYF
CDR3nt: TGCAGCGTTGAAAAGACGGCCCAAGAGACCCAGTACTTC

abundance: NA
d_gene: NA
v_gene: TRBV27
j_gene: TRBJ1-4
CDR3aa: CASSWAASTNEKLFF
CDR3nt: TGTGCCAGCAGTTGGGCGGCTTCAACTAATGAAAAACTGTTTTTT

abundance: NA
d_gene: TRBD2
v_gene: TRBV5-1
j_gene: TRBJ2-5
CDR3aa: CASSLGLAAETQYF
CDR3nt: TGCGCCAGCAGCTTAGGACTAGCGGCAGAGACCCAGTACTTC

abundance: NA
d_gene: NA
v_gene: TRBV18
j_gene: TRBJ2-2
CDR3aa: CASSPQGGGLSTGELFF
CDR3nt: TGTGCCAGCTCACCCCAAGGTGGGGGCCTGAGCACCGGGGAGCTGTTTTTT

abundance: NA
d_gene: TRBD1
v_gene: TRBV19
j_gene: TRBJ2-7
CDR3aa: CASSIRAGGIEQYF
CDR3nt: TGTGCCAGTAGTATACGGGCAGGGGGCATTGAGCAGTACTTC

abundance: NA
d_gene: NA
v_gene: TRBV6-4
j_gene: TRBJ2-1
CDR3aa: CASRIASSSYNEQFF
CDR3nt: TGTGCCAGCCGCATAGCGTCAAGCTCCTACAATGAGCAGTTCTTC

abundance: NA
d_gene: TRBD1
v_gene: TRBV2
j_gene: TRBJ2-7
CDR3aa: CASRLDRDEQYF
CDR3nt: TGTGCCAGCAGGCTTGACAGGGACGAGCAGTACTTC

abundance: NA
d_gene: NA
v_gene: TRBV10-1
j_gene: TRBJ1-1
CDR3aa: CASSELNPGPQAAEAFF
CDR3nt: TGCGCCAGCAGTGAGTTAAACCCGGGACCCCAGGCGGCTGAAGCTTTCTTT

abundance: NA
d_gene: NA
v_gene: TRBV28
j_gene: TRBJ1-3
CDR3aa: CASTRGDTGNTIYF
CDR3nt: TGTGCCAGCACTCGGGGGGACACCGGAAACACCATATATTTT

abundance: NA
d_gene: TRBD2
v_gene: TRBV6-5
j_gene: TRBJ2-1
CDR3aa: CASTTPGGAENEQFF
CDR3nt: TGTGCCAGCACCACTCCGGGGGGGGCAGAAAATGAGCAGTTCTTC

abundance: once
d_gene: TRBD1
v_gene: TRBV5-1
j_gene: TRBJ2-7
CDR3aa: CATGTGSSYEQYF
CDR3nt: TGCGCCACCGGGACAGGGTCTTCCTACGAGCAGTACTTC

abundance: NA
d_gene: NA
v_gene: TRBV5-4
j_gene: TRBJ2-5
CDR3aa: CASSLALETQYF
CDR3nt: TGTGCCAGCAGCTTAGCTCTAGAGACCCAGTACTTC

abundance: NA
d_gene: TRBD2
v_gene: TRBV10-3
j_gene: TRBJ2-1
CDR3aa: CAISLAAGNEQFF
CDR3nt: TGTGCCATCAGCCTAGCGGCCGGGAATGAGCAGTTCTTC

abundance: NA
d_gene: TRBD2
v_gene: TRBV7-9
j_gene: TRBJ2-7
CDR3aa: CASSYEAGYSYEQYF
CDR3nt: TGTGCCAGCAGCTACGAAGCGGGATACTCCTACGAGCAGTACTTC

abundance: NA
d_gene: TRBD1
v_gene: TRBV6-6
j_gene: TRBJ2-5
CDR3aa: CASSYWGQVRETQYF
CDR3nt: TGTGCCAGCAGTTACTGGGGACAGGTTAGAGAGACCCAGTACTTC

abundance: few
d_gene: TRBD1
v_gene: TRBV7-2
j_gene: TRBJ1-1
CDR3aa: CASSSGTAEAFF
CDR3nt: TGTGCCAGCAGCTCCGGGACAGCTGAAGCTTTCTTT

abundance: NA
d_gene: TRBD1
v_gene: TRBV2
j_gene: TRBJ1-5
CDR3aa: CASSEEGTAYQPQHF
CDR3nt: TGTGCCAGCAGTGAAGAGGGGACAGCTTATCAGCCCCAGCATTTT